Each of the 22 T cell receptor beta chains below was sequenced from the same sample in a study of cytomegalovirus exposure and HLA in healthy donors. Profiling relied on immunoSEQ multiplex PCR, and the TCRdb table lists in-frame clones only, not all of them. The profile shows around 52,000 clones, 80% to 90% of them singletons. The material sequenced was PBMCs. All receptors derive from a woman aged 25 to 39 in good health and CMV-seronegative.

This clone was seen only once. This chain links TRBV30 with TRBJ2-7; TRBD1 matches 8 bases. The germline V gene has CDR1 GTSNPN and CDR2 SVGIG (reference sequence). The CDR3 has 13 residues. Trimming took 4 bases from V and 5 from J; bases not matched to a gene: 7. The CDR3 DNA reads as TGTGCCTGGACCGGACAGGGTTGGGACGAGCAGTACTTC. This translates into CAWTGQGWDEQYF.

V usage is TRBV2 and J usage is TRBJ2-3; TRBD2 matches 7 bases. J was trimmed by 0 bases and V by 7 bases; bases with no gene match: 19. CDR1 is SNHLY and CDR2 is FYNNEI in the germline V gene. This CDR3 has 19 amino acids. The CDR3 DNA follows: TGTGCCAGCATGGCCCCTTTACCGGGACTAATAACTAGCACAGATACGCAGTATTTT. Its protein is CASMAPLPGLITSTDTQYF.

This clone occurred a few times. The same CDR3 can be traced to other DNA sequences in this sample. This chain joins TRBV18 and TRBJ2-7; 7 nucleotides align to TRBD1. This CDR3 spans 14 amino acids. V shed 1 base and J 2 bases; nucleotides not matched to a gene: 2. Looked up from germline, CDR1 is KGHSH and CDR2 is LQKENI. The CDR3 spells CASSPRQGTYEQYF. Written as DNA, the CDR3 is TGTGCCAGCTCACCACGACAGGGAACCTACGAGCAGTACTTC.

V is TRBV6-4 and J is TRBJ2-1; the match to TRBD2 covers 14 bases. Germline trimming cut 8 bases from V and 9 bases from J; bases unmatched to any gene: 3. CDR1 is MRHNA and CDR2 is SNTAGT in the germline V gene. The CDR3 totals 13 residues. The CDR3: CASGTSGSSEQFF. Here the CDR3 DNA reads TGTGCCAGCGGGACTAGCGGGAGTAGTGAGCAGTTCTTC.

The chain employs TRBV19 and TRBJ1-2; no clear D gene. The CDR3 contains 12 residues. Trimming took 0 bases from V and 5 from J, leaving 4 bases between them. CDR1 is LNHDA, CDR2 SQIVND, per germline (reference sequence). The CDR3 loop is CASSIDLYGYTF. CDR3 in DNA: TGTGCCAGTAGTATAGATCTGTATGGCTACACCTTC.

This chain connects TRBV5-5 to TRBJ2-1; 10 bases line up with TRBD1. The CDR3 has 16 amino acids. J lost 6 bases, V lost 2 bases, and 8 bases had no gene match. Germline V CDR1 and CDR2: SGHKS, YYEKEE (reference sequence). The CDR3 protein is CASSFEPRDRGNEQFF. CDR3 nucleotide sequence: TGTGCCAGCAGCTTCGAACCCCGGGACAGGGGCAATGAGCAGTTCTTC.

This clone appeared a single time. The rearrangement links TRBV9 to TRBJ2-7, with TRBD2 as a possible D gene (6 bases). V was trimmed by 2 bases and J by 2 bases, leaving 11 bases between them. The CDR3 sequence is 14 residues long. Germline CDR1 is SGDLS and CDR2 is YYNGEE. The CDR3 reads CASSVGIAAYEQYF. CDR3 DNA sequence: TGTGCCAGCAGCGTTGGTATAGCGGCCTACGAGCAGTACTTC.

J is TRBJ2-1 and V is TRBV5-5; TRBD2 matches 8 bases. The CDR3 is 16 residues long. Germline V gives CDR1 SGHKS, CDR2 YYEKEE (reference sequence). The junction had 5 bases not matched to a gene; V was cut back by 3 bases and J by 0 bases. CDR3 sequence reads: CASSSLAASSYNEQFF. The CDR3 DNA is TGTGCCAGCAGCTCACTAGCGGCTAGCTCCTACAATGAGCAGTTCTTC.

This clone has only one observation. The V gene is TRBV28, the J gene TRBJ2-7, with D possibly TRBD2 on 6 matching bases. The germline CDR1 and CDR2 sequences are MDHEN and SYDVKM. Trimming shortened V by 5 bases and J by 2 bases, and 22 bases separated the two germline ends. CDR3 length: 17 residues. The CDR3 loop reads CASSLRGVGLFPYEQYF. The CDR3 bases are TGTGCCAGCAGTCTCCGGGGCGTAGGACTATTCCCCTACGAGCAGTACTTC.

V gene TRBV7-6 combines with J gene TRBJ2-2; the D is unclear. Germline V gene lookup returns CDR1 SGHVS and CDR2 FNYEAQ. The CDR3 totals 11 residues. V gave up 5 bases and J gave up 4 bases, with 2 bases separating them. CDR3 loop: CASSLTGELFF. CDR3 DNA: TGTGCCAGCAGCCTCACCGGGGAGCTGTTTTTT.

This clone was counted a few times. The CDR3 is CASSSKGDQPQHF. The CDR3 DNA sequence: TGTGCCAGCAGTAGTAAAGGGGATCAGCCCCAGCATTTT. The chain recombines TRBV6-5 with TRBJ1-5, with D possibly matching TRBD1 (5 bases). The CDR3 is made up of 13 amino acids. Trimming shortened V by 5 bases and J by 5 bases, and 10 bases separated the two germline ends. CDR1 MNHEY and CDR2 SVGAGI come from the germline V gene.

This clone was observed a handful of times. The rearrangement links TRBV28 to TRBJ2-2, with a tentative D call TRBD1 (5 bases). The CDR3 is 13 residues long. The V end was cut by 6 bases, the J end by 5 bases, with 10 bases between. Per germline, CDR1 MDHEN and CDR2 SYDVKM. The CDR3 here is CASSWAGTGELFF. DNA for the CDR3: TGTGCCAGCAGCTGGGCAGGGACCGGGGAGCTGTTTTTT.

The chain employs TRBV4-1 and TRBJ1-5, with unresolved D. This CDR3 comprises 14 residues. The germline gives CDR1 MGHRA, CDR2 YSYEKL. Deletions cut 3 bases from V and 5 bases from J, with 11 bases between. This CDR3 is CASSQGGGDQPQHF. The CDR3 nucleotides read TGCGCCAGCAGCCAGGGCGGCGGGGATCAGCCCCAGCATTTT.

This chain connects TRBV2 to TRBJ2-7; 10 positions agree with TRBD1. CDR1 is SNHLY and CDR2 is FYNNEI in the germline V gene. V was clipped by 6 bases and J by 6 bases; unmatched bases: 5. The length of the CDR3 is 13 residues. The CDR3 loop is CASRKGTGAEQYF. CDR3 bases: TGTGCCAGCAGGAAAGGGACAGGGGCCGAGCAGTACTTC.

The genes are TRBV10-3 and TRBJ2-7, with 11 bases that match TRBD1. Looked up from germline, CDR1 is ENHRY and CDR2 is SYGVKD. The ends lost 3 bases at V and 2 bases at J; junction bases unmatched: 3. The CDR3 covers 15 residues. The DNA of the CDR3 is TGTGCCATCAGTGAAACGGGACAGGGGGCCTACGAGCAGTACTTC. Its protein product is CAISETGQGAYEQYF.

The CDR3 region is CASINTGPYSNQPQHF. DNA for the CDR3: TGTGCCAGCATAAATACAGGGCCCTATAGCAATCAGCCCCAGCATTTT. This sequence joins TRBV28 and TRBJ1-5, with D possibly TRBD1 on 6 matching bases. CDR1 is MDHEN and CDR2 is SYDVKM in the germline V gene. The CDR3 has 16 amino acids. Deletions cut 7 bases from V and 0 bases from J, with 16 bases between. Supplemented by reference TRBV28 and TRBJ1-5, the full variable domain reads DVKVTQSSRYLVKRTGEKVFLECVQDMDHENMFWYRQDPGLGLRLIYFSYDVKMKEKGDIPEGYSVSREKKERFSLILESASTNQTSMYLCASINTGPYSNQPQHFGDGTRLSIL.

The gene calls are TRBV28 and TRBJ2-1, with TRBD2 matching over 12 bases. With 5 bases clipped from V and 6 bases from J, the junction kept 8 bases outside the gene matches. The CDR3 is 16 residues long. Looked up from germline, CDR1 is MDHEN and CDR2 is SYDVKM. CDR3 nucleotides: TGTGCCAGCAGTCTAGGACTAGCGGGACCCTTCAATGAGCAGTTCTTC. Encoded protein: CASSLGLAGPFNEQFF.

This chain links TRBV20-1 with TRBJ2-7; 8 bases line up with TRBD1. With V trimmed by 8 bases and J by 5 bases, 5 bases remained unmatched. There are 11 residues in the CDR3. Germline V gene sequence: CDR1 DFQATT, CDR2 SNEGSKA (reference sequence). The DNA for the CDR3 is TGCAGTACAGGACAGGGACACGAGCAGTACTTC. This encodes CSTGQGHEQYF.

Worth noting for this clone: One end of the junction does not line up with germline, which may come from a read error. The chain couples TRBV5-1 to TRBJ2-2; 7 positions agree with TRBD1. This CDR3 is built from 16 residues. Germline V lookup: CDR1 SGHRS, CDR2 YFSETQ. CDR3: CASSLENRGNTGELFF. The CDR3 DNA is TGCGCCAGCAGTTTGGAGAACAGGGGGAACACCGGGGAGCTGTTTTTT. The full variable domain, with the rest looked up from reference TRBV5-1 and TRBJ2-2, is KAGVTQTPRYLIKTRGQQVTLSCSPISGHRSVSWYQQTPGQGLQFLFEYFSETQRNKGNFPGRFSGRQFSNSRSEMNVSTLELGDSALYLCASSLENRGNTGELFFGEGSRLTVL.

This chain links TRBV6-1 with TRBJ2-1; D might be TRBD2 (6 bases). The germline V and J ends were trimmed by 2 bases and 5 bases, with 22 bases remaining between them. Looked up from germline, CDR1 is MNHNS and CDR2 is SASEGT. The CDR3 loop spans 18 amino acids. Here the CDR3 DNA reads TGTGCCAGCAGTGAATGGGACTTTTTGGAGGGAGGCAACAATGAGCAGTTCTTC. Encoded protein: CASSEWDFLEGGNNEQFF.

The chain is built from TRBV5-1 and TRBJ1-1, with D maybe TRBD1 (5 bases). In germline, CDR1 is SGHRS, CDR2 YFSETQ. This CDR3 has 15 residues. V dropped 4 bases and J dropped 4 bases, with 17 bases sitting between them. The CDR3 region is CASSPGVGIGTEAFF. CDR3 DNA: TGCGCCAGCAGCCCGGGGGTGGGGATAGGCACTGAAGCTTTCTTT.

The rearrangement links TRBV27 to TRBJ2-7, with a tentative D call TRBD2 (5 bases). The germline V and J ends were trimmed by 10 bases and 2 bases, with 15 bases remaining between them. CDR1 MNHEY and CDR2 SMNVEV come from the germline V gene (reference sequence). This CDR3 has 13 residues. CDR3 in DNA: TGTGCCACCTCCCGGAGGAATACCTACGAGCAGTACTTC. Amino acids: CATSRRNTYEQYF.